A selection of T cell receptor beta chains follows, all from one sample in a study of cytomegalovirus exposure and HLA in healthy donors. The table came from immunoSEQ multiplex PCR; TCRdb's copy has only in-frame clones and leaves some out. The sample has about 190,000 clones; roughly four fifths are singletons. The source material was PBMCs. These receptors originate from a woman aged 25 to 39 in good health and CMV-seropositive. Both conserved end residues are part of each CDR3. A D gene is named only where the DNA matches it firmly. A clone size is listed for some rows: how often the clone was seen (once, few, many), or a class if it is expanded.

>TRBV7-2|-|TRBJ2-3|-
TGTGCCAGCAGCTTAGGACCCCGGGGCACAGATACGCAGTATTTT
CASSLGPRGTDTQYF
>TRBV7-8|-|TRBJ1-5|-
TGTGCCAGAGGACGCAGGGTTGGCAATCAGCCCCAGCATTTT
CARGRRVGNQPQHF
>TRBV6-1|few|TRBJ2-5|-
TGTGCCAGCGGCACGAAAGAGACCCAGTACTTC
CASGTKETQYF
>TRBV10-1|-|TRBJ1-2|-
TGCGCCAGCAGTGCGACAGCTAACTATGGCTACACCTTC
CASSATANYGYTF
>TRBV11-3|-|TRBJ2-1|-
TGTGCCAGCAGCCAAGAAGGGGTCTCCTACAATGAGCAGTTCTTC
CASSQEGVSYNEQFF
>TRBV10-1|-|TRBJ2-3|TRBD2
TGCGCCAGCAGTGGGGGACTAGGCCCAGATACGCAGTATTTT
CASSGGLGPDTQYF
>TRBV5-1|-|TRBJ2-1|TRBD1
TGCGCCAGCAGCTTGGCAGGGGGCGCGGGACTCTTC
CASSLAGGAGLF
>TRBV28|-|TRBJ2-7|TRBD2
TGTGCCAGCAGTCCCCCCGGGACTACCTACGAGCAGTACTTC
CASSPPGTTYEQYF
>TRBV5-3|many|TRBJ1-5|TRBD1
TGTGCCAGAAGCTTACAGGGGGCGAATCAGCCCCAGCATTTT
CARSLQGANQPQHF
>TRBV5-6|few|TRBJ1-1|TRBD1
TGTGCCAGCAGCGAAGGGACAGGGACGAACACTGAAGCTTTCTTT
CASSEGTGTNTEAFF
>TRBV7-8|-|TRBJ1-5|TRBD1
TGTGCCAGCAGTAGAAGACAGGGTGGCAATCAGCCCCAGCATTTT
CASSRRQGGNQPQHF
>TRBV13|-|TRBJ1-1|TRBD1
TGTGCCAGCAGCCCGGACCTCAGGGGGCGGGCGACTTTCTTT
CASSPDLRGRATFF
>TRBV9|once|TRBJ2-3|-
TGTGCCACCCAGTACAGCACAGATACGCAGTATTTT
CATQYSTDTQYF
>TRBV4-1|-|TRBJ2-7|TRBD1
TGCGCCAGCAGCCAAGCCGACAGGGGAGAGCAGTACTTC
CASSQADRGEQYF
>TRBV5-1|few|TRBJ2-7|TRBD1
TGCGCCAGCAGCGGGGACAGGGTAAACGAGCAGTACTTC
CASSGDRVNEQYF
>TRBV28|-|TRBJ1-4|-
TGTGCCAGCAGTTTTCCGACATCAGGAGGGGGGGTTACTAATGAAAAACTGTTTTTT
CASSFPTSGGGVTNEKLFF
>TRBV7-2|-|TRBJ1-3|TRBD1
TGTGCCAGCAGCCGAGGGGGCGCGTCTGGAAACACCATATATTTT
CASSRGGASGNTIYF
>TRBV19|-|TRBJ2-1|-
TGTGCCAGTAGTATAGCGGGAGATGAGCAGTTCTTC
CASSIAGDEQFF
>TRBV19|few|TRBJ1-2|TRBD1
TGTGCCAGTAGCCCGCCGGGACAGGGCCTGCGAAACTATGGCTACACCTTC
CASSPPGQGLRNYGYTF
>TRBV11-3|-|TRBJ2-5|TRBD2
TGTGCCAGCAGCTTAGCGGGAGGGCCTTTGGAGACCCAGTACTTC
CASSLAGGPLETQYF
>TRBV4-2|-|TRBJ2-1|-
TGTGCCAGCAGCCAAGGGCTCTCCCCCGACAATGAGCAGTTCTTC
CASSQGLSPDNEQFF
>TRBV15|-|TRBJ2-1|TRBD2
TGTGCCTCCAGGCGGGAGACAGCATACAATGAGCAGTTCTTC
CASRRETAYNEQFF
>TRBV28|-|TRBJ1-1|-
TGTGCCAGCAGTTTATCCGTTATGAACACTGAAGCTTTCTTT
CASSLSVMNTEAFF
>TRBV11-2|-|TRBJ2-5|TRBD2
TGTGCCAGCAGCTTAGGGCCAGCGGGAGTTCAAGAGACCCAGTACTTC
CASSLGPAGVQETQYF
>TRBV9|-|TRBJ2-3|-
TGTGCCAGCAGCGTAGCTCGGGATACGCAGTATTTT
CASSVARDTQYF
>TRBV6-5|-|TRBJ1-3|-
TGTGCCAGCAGTTACCGCAGGGCGTACTCTGGAAACACCATATATTTT
CASSYRRAYSGNTIYF
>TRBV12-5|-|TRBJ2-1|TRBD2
TGTGCTAGTGGTTTGGGCTTAGCGGGAGGGATCAATGAGCAGTTCTTC
CASGLGLAGGINEQFF
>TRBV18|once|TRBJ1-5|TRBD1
TGTGCCAGCTCACCATCAGGGGGGAATCAGCCCCAGCATTTT
CASSPSGGNQPQHF
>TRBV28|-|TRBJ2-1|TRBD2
TGTGCCAGCAGTTTCCCACTAGCGGGAGGGGGGAATGAGCAGTTCTTC
CASSFPLAGGGNEQFF
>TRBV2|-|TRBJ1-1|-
TGTGCCAGCAGTGAGGAGAGGGATTTAACTGAAGCTTTCTTT
CASSEERDLTEAFF
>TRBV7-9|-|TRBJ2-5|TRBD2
TGTGCCAGCAGCTTACATACTAGCGCGACCTCCCAAGAGACCCAGTACTTC
CASSLHTSATSQETQYF
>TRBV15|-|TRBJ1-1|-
TGTGCCACCAGCAACCCGGGATTGAACACTGAAGCTTTCTTT
CATSNPGLNTEAFF
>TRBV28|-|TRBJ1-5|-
TGTGCCAGCAGTTTATTGGCAGGCAATCAGCCCCAGCATTTT
CASSLLAGNQPQHF
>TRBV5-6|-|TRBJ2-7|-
TGTGCCAGCAGTTTGACTTACTCCTACGAGCAGTACTTC
CASSLTYSYEQYF
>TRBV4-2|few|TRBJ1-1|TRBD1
TGTGCCAGCAGCCGTTTACAGGGGCTGAGCACTGAAGCTTTCTTT
CASSRLQGLSTEAFF
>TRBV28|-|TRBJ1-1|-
TGTGTCAGCAGTTTAAGTCCAGGTTTCACTGAAGCTTTCTTT
CVSSLSPGFTEAFF
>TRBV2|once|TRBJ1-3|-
TGTGCCAGCACCTCGTGGAGCTCTGGAAACACCATATATTTT
CASTSWSSGNTIYF
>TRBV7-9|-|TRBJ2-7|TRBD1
TGTGCCAGCCAGGGGGACCTCACCTACGAGCAGTACTTC
CASQGDLTYEQYF
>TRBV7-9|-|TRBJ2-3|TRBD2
TGTGCCAGCAGCTTTAGCGGGAGTCGAAACACAGATACGCAGTATTTT
CASSFSGSRNTDTQYF
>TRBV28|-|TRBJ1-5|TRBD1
TGTGCCAGCAGTTTATATGGGACAGGGAATCAGCCCCAGCATTTT
CASSLYGTGNQPQHF
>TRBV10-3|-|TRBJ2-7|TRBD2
TGTGCCATCAGTGAGTCGGGGGGGGACGAGCAGTACTTC
CAISESGGDEQYF
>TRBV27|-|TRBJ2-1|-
TGTGCCAGCAGTGCCCGGGATCATGAGCAGTTCTTC
CASSARDHEQFF
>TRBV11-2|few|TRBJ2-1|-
TGTGCCAGCAGCTCCTCCGACAGGCCCTACAATGAGCAGTTCTTC
CASSSSDRPYNEQFF
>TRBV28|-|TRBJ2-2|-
TGTGCCAGCGTGGAGGAACTGAACACCGGGGAGCTGTTTTTT
CASVEELNTGELFF
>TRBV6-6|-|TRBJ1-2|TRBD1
TGTGCCAGCAGTTACTCGCTACAGGGGGATGGCTACACCTTC
CASSYSLQGDGYTF
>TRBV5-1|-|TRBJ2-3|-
TGCGCCAGCAGCCTTAGCGACGGGGGCACAGATACGCAGTATTTT
CASSLSDGGTDTQYF
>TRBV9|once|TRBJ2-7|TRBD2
TGTGCCAGCAGCGTAGGGCTAGCGGAGAGCTACGAGCAGTACTTC
CASSVGLAESYEQYF
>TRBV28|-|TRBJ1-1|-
TGTGCCAGCAGTCAGAGCGGGACGAACACTGAAGCTTTCTTT
CASSQSGTNTEAFF
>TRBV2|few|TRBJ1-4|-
TGTGCCAGCAGGGCAACAGGGACTACAACTAATGAAAAACTGTTTTTT
CASRATGTTTNEKLFF
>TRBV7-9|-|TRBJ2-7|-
TGTGCCAGCAGCTTAGCTGGGCCGGTTCGGGGGATAGGAGAGCAGTACTTC
CASSLAGPVRGIGEQYF
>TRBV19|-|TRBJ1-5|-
TGTGCCACTACCCCCCATCGATATAGCAATCAGCCCCAGCATTTT
CATTPHRYSNQPQHF
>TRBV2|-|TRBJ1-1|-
TGTGCCAGCAGTCAGGCTTTCTTT
CASSQAFF
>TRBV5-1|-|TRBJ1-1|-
TGCGCCAGCAGCTTGACAGGGACCCACACTGAAGCTTTCTTT
CASSLTGTHTEAFF